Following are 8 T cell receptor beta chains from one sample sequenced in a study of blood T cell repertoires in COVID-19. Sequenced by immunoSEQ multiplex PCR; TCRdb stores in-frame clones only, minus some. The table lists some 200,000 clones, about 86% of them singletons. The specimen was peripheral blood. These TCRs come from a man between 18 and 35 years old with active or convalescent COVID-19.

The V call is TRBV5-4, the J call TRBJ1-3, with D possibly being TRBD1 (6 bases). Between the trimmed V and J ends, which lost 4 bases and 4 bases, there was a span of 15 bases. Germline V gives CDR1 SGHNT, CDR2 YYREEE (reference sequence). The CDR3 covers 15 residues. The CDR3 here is CASSLAGVGGNTIYF. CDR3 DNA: TGTGCCAGCAGCCTGGCAGGGGTCGGCGGAAACACCATATATTTT.

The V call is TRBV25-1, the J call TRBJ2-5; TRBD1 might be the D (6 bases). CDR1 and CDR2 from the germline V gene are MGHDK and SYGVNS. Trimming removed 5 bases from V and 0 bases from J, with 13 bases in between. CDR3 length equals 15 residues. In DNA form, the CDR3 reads TGTGCCAGCAGTCCACCCCAGGGGTACCAAGAGACCCAGTACTTC. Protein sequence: CASSPPQGYQETQYF. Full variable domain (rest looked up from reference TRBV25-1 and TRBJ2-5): EADIYQTPRYLVIGTGKKITLECSQTMGHDKMYWYQQDPGMELHLIHYSYGVNSTEKGDLSSESTVSRIRTEHFPLTLESARPSHTSQYLCASSPPQGYQETQYFGPGTRLLVL.

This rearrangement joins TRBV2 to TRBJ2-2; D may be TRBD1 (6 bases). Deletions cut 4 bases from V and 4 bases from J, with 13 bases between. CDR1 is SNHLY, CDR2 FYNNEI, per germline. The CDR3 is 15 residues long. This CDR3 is CASSVGGKTTGELFF. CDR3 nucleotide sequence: TGTGCCAGCAGTGTAGGGGGTAAGACCACCGGGGAGCTGTTTTTT.

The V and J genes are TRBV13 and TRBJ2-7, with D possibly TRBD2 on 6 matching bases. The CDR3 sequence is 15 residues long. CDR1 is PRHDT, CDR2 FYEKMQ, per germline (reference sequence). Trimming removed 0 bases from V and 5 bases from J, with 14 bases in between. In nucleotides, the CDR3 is TGTGCCAGCAGCTTAGGAAGAACGGGAGTAAACGAGCAGTACTTC. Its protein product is CASSLGRTGVNEQYF.

Here the CDR3 reads CASSLVFQAGENTGELFF. As DNA, the CDR3 is TGCGCCAGCAGCTTGGTCTTTCAGGCAGGGGAGAACACCGGGGAGCTGTTTTTT. The chain links TRBV5-1 to TRBJ2-2; D perhaps matches TRBD1 (6 bases). The CDR3 contains 18 residues. CDR1 is SGHRS, CDR2 YFSETQ, per germline. V was cut by 0 bases and J by 1 base, with 16 bases left in between.

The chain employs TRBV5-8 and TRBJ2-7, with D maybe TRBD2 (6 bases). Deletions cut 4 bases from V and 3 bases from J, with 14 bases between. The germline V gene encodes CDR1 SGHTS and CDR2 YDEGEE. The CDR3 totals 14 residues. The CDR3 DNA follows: TGTGCCAGCAGCCCACCCGGGACTTACTACGAGCAGTACGTC. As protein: CASSPPGTYYEQYV.

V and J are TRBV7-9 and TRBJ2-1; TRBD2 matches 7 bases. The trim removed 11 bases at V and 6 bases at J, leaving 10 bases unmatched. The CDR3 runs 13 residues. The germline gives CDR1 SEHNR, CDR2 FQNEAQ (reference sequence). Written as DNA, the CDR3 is TGTGCCGGCCTCTTCTCGGGGGGCAATGAGCAGTTCTTC. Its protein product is CAGLFSGGNEQFF. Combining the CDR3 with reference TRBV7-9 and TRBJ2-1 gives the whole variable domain DTGVSQNPRHKITKRGQNVTFRCDPISEHNRLYWYRQTLGQGPEFLTYFQNEAQLEKSRLLSDRFSAERPKGSFSTLEIQRTEQGDSAMYLCAGLFSGGNEQFFGPGTRLTVL.

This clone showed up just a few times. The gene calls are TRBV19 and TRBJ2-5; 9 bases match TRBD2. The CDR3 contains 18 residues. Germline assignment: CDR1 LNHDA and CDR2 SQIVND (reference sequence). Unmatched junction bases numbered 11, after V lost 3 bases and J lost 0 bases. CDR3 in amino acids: CASSMKPSGVMYQETQYF. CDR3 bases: TGTGCCAGTAGTATGAAGCCTAGCGGGGTAATGTACCAAGAGACCCAGTACTTC.